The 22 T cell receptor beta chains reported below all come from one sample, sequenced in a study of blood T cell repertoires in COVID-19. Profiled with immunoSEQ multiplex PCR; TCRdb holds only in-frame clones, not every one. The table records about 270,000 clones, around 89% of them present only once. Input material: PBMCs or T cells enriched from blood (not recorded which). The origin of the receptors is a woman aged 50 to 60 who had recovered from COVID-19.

The CDR3 sequence is CSASPGRGRSDQPQHF. DNA for the CDR3: TGCAGTGCTAGTCCTGGCAGGGGAAGGTCCGATCAGCCCCAGCATTTT. The chain links TRBV20-1 to TRBJ1-5, with a weak D call TRBD1 (6 bases). Trimming took off 3 bases at V and 5 bases at J, with 20 bases between the two ends. The CDR3 sequence is 16 residues long. CDR1 DFQATT and CDR2 SNEGSKA come from the germline V gene (reference sequence).

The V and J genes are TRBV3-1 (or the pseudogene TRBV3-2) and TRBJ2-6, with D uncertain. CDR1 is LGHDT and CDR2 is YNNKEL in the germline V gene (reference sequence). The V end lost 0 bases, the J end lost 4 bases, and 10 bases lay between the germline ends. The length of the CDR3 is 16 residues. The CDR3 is CASSQDLRSGANVLTF. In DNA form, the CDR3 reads TGTGCCAGCAGCCAAGATCTGAGGTCCGGGGCCAACGTCCTGACTTTC.

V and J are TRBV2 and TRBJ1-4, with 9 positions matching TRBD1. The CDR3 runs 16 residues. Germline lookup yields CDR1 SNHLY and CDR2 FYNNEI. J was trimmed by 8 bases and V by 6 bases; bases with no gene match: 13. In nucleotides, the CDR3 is TGTGCCAGCAGCCAGAATACTCCGGGACAGGGCGAAAAACTGTTTTTT. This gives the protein CASSQNTPGQGEKLFF. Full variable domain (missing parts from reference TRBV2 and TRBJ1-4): EPEVTQTPSHQVTQMGQEVILRCVPISNHLYFYWYRQILGQKVEFLVSFYNNEISEKSEIFDDQFSVERPDGSNFTLKIRSTKLEDSAMYFCASSQNTPGQGEKLFFGSGTQLSVL.

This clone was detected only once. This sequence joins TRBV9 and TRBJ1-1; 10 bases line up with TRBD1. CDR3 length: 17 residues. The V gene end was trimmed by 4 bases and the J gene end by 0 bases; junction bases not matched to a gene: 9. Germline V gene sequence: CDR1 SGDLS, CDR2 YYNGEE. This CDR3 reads CASSTRQGALMNTEAFF. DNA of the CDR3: TGTGCCAGCAGCACGCGACAGGGGGCGTTAATGAACACTGAAGCTTTCTTT.

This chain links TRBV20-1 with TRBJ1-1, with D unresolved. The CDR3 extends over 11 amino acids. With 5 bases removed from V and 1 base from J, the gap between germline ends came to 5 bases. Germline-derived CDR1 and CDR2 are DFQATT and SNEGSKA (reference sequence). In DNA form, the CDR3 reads TGCAGTGCTCGACAGAACACTGAAGCTTTCTTT. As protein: CSARQNTEAFF.

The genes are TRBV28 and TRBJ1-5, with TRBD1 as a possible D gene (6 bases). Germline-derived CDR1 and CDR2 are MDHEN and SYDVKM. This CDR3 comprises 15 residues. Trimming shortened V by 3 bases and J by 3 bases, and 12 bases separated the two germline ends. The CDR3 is CASSFSTGYNQPQHF. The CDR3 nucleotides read TGTGCCAGCAGTTTTTCGACAGGTTACAATCAGCCCCAGCATTTT.

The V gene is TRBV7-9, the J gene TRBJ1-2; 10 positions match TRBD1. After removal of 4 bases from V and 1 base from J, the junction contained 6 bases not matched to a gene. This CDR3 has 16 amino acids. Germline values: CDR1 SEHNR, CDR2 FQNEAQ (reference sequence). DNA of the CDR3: TGTGCCAGCAGCTCCATAGGGGACAGGGGTAACTATGGCTACACCTTC. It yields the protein CASSSIGDRGNYGYTF. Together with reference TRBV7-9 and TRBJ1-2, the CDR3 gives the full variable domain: DTGVSQNPRHKITKRGQNVTFRCDPISEHNRLYWYRQTLGQGPEFLTYFQNEAQLEKSRLLSDRFSAERPKGSFSTLEIQRTEQGDSAMYLCASSSIGDRGNYGYTFGSGTRLTVV.

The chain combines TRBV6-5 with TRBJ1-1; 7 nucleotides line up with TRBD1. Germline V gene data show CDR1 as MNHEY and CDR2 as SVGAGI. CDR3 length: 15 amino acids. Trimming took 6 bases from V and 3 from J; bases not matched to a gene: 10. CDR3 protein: CASRNRGFGDTEAFF. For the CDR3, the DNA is TGTGCCAGCAGGAACAGGGGCTTTGGAGACACTGAAGCTTTCTTT.

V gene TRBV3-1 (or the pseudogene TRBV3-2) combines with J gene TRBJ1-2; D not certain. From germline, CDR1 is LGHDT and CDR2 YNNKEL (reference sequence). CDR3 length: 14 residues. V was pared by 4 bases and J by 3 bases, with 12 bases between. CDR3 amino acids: CASSRAASDYGYTF. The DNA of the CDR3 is TGTGCCAGCAGCCGTGCGGCCTCGGACTATGGCTACACCTTC.

The CDR3 spells CASSLARRGTDTQYF. In nucleotides, the CDR3 is TGTGCCAGCAGTTTAGCGCGGAGGGGCACAGATACGCAGTATTTT. V gene TRBV28 combines with J gene TRBJ2-3, with D perhaps TRBD2 (6 bases). Germline CDR1 MDHEN, CDR2 SYDVKM. The ends were cut back, 2 bases at V and 1 base at J, with 10 bases in the middle. The CDR3 has 15 amino acids. Looking up the rest from reference TRBV28 and TRBJ2-3 gives the full variable domain: DVKVTQSSRYLVKRTGEKVFLECVQDMDHENMFWYRQDPGLGLRLIYFSYDVKMKEKGDIPEGYSVSREKKERFSLILESASTNQTSMYLCASSLARRGTDTQYFGPGTRLTVL.

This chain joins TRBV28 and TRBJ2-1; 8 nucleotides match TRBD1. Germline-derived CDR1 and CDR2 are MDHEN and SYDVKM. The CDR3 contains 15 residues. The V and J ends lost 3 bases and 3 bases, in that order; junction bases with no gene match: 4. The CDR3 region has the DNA TGTGCCAGCAGTTTGCAGGGGGCTTTCTACAATGAGCAGTTCTTC. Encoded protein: CASSLQGAFYNEQFF.

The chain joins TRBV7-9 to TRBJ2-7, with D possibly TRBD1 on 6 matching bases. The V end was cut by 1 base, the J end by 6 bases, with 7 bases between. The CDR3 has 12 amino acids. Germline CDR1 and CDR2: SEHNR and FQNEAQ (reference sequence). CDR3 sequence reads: CASSLEGGEQYF. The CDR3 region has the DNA TGTGCCAGCAGCTTAGAAGGGGGCGAGCAGTACTTC.

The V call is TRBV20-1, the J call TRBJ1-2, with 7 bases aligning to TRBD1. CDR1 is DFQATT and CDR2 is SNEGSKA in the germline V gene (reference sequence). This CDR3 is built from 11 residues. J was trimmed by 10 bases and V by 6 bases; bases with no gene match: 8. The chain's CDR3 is CSASTGYDYTF. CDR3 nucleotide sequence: TGCAGTGCATCGACAGGGTACGACTACACCTTC.

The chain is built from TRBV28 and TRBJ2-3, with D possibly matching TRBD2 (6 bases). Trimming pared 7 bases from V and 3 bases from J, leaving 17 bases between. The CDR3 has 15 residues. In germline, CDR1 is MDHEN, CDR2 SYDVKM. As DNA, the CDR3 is TGTGCCAGCATCCCAGGACTACCCCAAACAGATACGCAGTATTTT. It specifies CASIPGLPQTDTQYF. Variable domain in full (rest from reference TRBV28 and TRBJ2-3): DVKVTQSSRYLVKRTGEKVFLECVQDMDHENMFWYRQDPGLGLRLIYFSYDVKMKEKGDIPEGYSVSREKKERFSLILESASTNQTSMYLCASIPGLPQTDTQYFGPGTRLTVL.

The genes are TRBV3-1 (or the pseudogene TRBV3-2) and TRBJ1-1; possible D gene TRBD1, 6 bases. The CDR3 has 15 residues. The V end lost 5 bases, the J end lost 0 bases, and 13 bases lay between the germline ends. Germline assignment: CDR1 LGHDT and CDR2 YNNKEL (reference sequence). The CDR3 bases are TGTGCCAGCAGCTGGCAGGGGTCCGTGAACACTGAAGCTTTCTTT. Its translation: CASSWQGSVNTEAFF.

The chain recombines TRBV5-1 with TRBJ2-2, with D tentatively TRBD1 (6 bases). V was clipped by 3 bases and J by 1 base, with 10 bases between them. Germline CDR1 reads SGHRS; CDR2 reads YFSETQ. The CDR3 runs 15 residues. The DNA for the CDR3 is TGCGCCAGCAGCTCGTCGGGACAGAACACCGGGGAGCTGTTTTTT. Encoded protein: CASSSSGQNTGELFF.

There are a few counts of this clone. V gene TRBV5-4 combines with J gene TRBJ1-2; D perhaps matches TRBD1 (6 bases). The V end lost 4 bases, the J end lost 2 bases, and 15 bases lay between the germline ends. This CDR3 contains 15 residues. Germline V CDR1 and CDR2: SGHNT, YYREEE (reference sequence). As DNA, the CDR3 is TGTGCCAGCAGCCAAATGCGGGGGGGCAACTATGGCTACACCTTC. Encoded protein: CASSQMRGGNYGYTF.

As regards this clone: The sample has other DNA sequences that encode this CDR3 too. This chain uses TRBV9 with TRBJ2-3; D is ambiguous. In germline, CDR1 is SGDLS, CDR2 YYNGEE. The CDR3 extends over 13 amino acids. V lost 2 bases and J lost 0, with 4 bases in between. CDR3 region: CASSVSSTDTQYF. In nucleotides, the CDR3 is TGTGCCAGCAGCGTGTCGAGCACAGATACGCAGTATTTT.

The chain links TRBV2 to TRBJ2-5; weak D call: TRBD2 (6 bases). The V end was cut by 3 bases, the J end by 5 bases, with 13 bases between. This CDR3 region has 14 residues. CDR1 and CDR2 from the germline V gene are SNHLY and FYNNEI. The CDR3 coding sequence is TGTGCCAGCAGTGATAGCAAGGGGAGGGAGACCCAGTACTTC. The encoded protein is CASSDSKGRETQYF.

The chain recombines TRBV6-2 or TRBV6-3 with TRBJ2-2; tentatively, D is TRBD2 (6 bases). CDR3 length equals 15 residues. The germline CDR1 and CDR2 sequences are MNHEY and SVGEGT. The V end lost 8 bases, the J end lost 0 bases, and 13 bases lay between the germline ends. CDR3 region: CASGPRDSNTGELFF. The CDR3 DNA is TGTGCCAGCGGCCCCCGGGACTCGAACACCGGGGAGCTGTTTTTT.

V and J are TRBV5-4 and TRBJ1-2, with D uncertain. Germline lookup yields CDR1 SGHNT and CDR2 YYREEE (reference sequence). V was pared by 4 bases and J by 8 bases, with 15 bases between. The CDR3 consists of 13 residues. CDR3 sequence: CASSPRSLRGYTF. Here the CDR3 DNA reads TGTGCCAGCAGCCCACGTAGCCTCCGGGGCTACACCTTC. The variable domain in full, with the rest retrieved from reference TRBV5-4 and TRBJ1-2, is ETGVTQSPTHLIKTRGQQVTLRCSSQSGHNTVSWYQQALGQGPQFIFQYYREEENGRGNFPPRFSGLQFPNYSSELNVNALELDDSALYLCASSPRSLRGYTFGSGTRLTVV.

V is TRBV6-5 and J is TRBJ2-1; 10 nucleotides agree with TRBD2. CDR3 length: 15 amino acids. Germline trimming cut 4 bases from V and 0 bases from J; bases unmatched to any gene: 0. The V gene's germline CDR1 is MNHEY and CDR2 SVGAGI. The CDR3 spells CASSSSGSSYNEQFF. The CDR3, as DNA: TGTGCCAGCAGTTCTAGCGGGAGCTCCTACAATGAGCAGTTCTTC.